Presented here are 10 T cell receptor beta chains from one specimen sequenced in a study of human T cells and chemical hapten exposure. Described time point: pre-sensitization, week 0. Treatment specified: therapeutic diphenylcyclopropenone sensitization with weekly scalp DPC. TCRdb reprocessed the RACE reads via MiXCR and lists one record per CDR3 protein. The sample lists about 80,000 distinct CDR3 sequences, 14% seen once, with approximately 4.5% in the top ten. The specimen comprised whole blood, sampled in connection with sensitization to the hapten diphenylcyclopropenone (DPC). These receptors were obtained from a woman between 50 and 59 years old with alopecia areata. Some clones in this sample may be carry-over from other donors' samples.

The J gene is TRBJ2-3, the V gene TRBV7-9; D not certain. Looked up from germline, CDR1 is SEHNR and CDR2 is FQNEAQ (reference sequence). This CDR3 is 14 amino acids long. Trimming stripped 1 base from V and 0 bases from J, with 5 bases between. The CDR3 region is CASSLVLSTDTQYF. CDR3 in DNA: TGTGCCAGCAGCTTAGTCCTCAGCACAGATACGCAGTATTTT.

In this sample, this clonotype turned up a few times. CDR3 nucleotide sequence: TGCGCCAGCAGCCAGGCTAGCGGGAGAGGTACCGGGGAGCTGTTTTTT. As protein: CASSQASGRGTGELFF. The V call is TRBV4-1, the J call TRBJ2-2; 10 bases agree with TRBD2. This CDR3 spans 16 amino acids. Unmatched junction bases numbered 6, after V lost 3 bases and J lost 5 bases. Germline V lookup: CDR1 MGHRA, CDR2 YSYEKL.

As concerns this clonotype: The junction and the germline gene differ at one end; a read error may be behind it. The chain carries TRBV29-1 and TRBJ2-2; TRBD2 is a possible D gene (6 bases). This CDR3 has 13 residues. CDR1 is SQVTM, CDR2 ANQGSEA, per germline. CDR3 nucleotide sequence: TGCAGCGTTGATGCGGGAAGGTCCGGGGAGCTGTCTTTT. Its protein is CSVDAGRSGELSF.

This clonotype was seen at least ten times. J is TRBJ2-3 and V is TRBV29-1, with D possibly matching TRBD2 (7 bases). The germline V and J ends were trimmed by 8 bases and 3 bases, with 12 bases remaining between them. Germline CDR1 reads SQVTM; CDR2 reads ANQGSEA. There are 12 residues in the CDR3. CDR3 residues: CSTGGQTDTQYF. In DNA form, the CDR3 reads TGCAGCACCGGGGGGCAAACAGATACGCAGTATTTT.

V usage is TRBV5-4 and J usage is TRBJ2-7; 7 bases match TRBD2. The CDR3 loop spans 14 amino acids. Germline values: CDR1 SGHNT, CDR2 YYREEE (reference sequence). With V trimmed by 3 bases and J by 2 bases, 5 bases remained unmatched. CDR3: CASSSGTKPYEQYF. The CDR3 DNA follows: TGTGCCAGCAGCTCCGGGACTAAGCCCTACGAGCAGTACTTC.

The V gene is TRBV7-2, the J gene TRBJ2-1; the D is unclear. CDR1 and CDR2 (germline): SGHTA, FQGNSA. This CDR3 is built from 15 residues. V was clipped by 7 bases and J by 1 base, with 14 bases between them. CDR3 DNA: TGTGCCAGCACCAGGACCGAAAGATCCTACAATGAGCAGTTCTTC. Its translation is CASTRTERSYNEQFF.

This clonotype has more than one count but fewer than ten. The CDR3 loop reads CASSERQGADSEQYF. Here the CDR3 DNA reads TGTGCCAGCAGCGAACGACAGGGGGCGGATTCCGAGCAGTACTTC. The rearrangement joins TRBV7-9 to TRBJ2-7; TRBD1 matches at 10 bases. The V segment lost 5 bases and the J segment 6 bases; nucleotides outside the gene matches: 10. CDR3 length: 15 residues. Looked up from germline, CDR1 is SEHNR and CDR2 is FQNEAQ (reference sequence).

By its share, this clonotype is medium-sized (0.01 to 0.1%). The chain has TRBV7-9 and TRBJ1-6, with 7 positions matching TRBD1. This CDR3 has 17 amino acids. Germline loops: CDR1 SEHNR, CDR2 FQNEAQ (reference sequence). V shed 3 bases, J shed 11 bases, and the junction held 16 bases outside the gene matches. The CDR3 DNA reads as TGTGCCAGCAGCTTCCAGGACCATCAGGGGGTCGGGACACCCCTCCACTTT. Its translation is CASSFQDHQGVGTPLHF.

This clonotype came up many times. The chain carries TRBV29-1 and TRBJ2-1; TRBD2 matches 7 bases. The germline CDR1 and CDR2 sequences are SQVTM and ANQGSEA. The CDR3 has 11 amino acids. V gave up 5 bases and J gave up 15 bases; unmatched junction bases: 10. In DNA, the CDR3 is TGCAGCGTTAAACTAGCGCTTTTGGGGTTCTTC. It codes for CSVKLALLGFF.

This clonotype was seen a few times. CDR3 sequence reads: CARKGTGDSSYNSPLHF. DNA for the CDR3: TGTGCCAGGAAGGGGACAGGAGATAGCTCCTATAATTCACCCCTCCACTTT. The chain recombines TRBV2 with TRBJ1-6; 8 bases match TRBD1. The CDR3 has 17 residues. Trimming at V came to 9 bases and at J to 0 bases, leaving 10 bases not matched to a gene. Germline-derived CDR1 and CDR2 are SNHLY and FYNNEI.